Presented here are 10 T cell receptor beta chains from one specimen sequenced in a study of blood T cell repertoires in COVID-19. Produced via immunoSEQ multiplex PCR; TCRdb's table is partial and in-frame only. There are about 120,000 clones in the sample; roughly nine tenths occur only once, and approximately 27% lies in the top ten. The specimen was peripheral blood. The receptors come from a man in his 70s with active or convalescent COVID-19.

In this sample, this clone turned up once. The chain has TRBV5-4 and TRBJ2-2; possibly TRBD1 for D (5 bases). Trimming removed 0 bases at V and 7 bases at J, with 13 bases between. CDR3 length equals 15 residues. Germline CDR1 is SGHNT and CDR2 is YYREEE (reference sequence). CDR3 in amino acids: CASSLAGRVGGELFF. The CDR3 region has the DNA TGTGCCAGCAGCTTGGCGGGCAGGGTCGGCGGGGAGCTGTTTTTT.

The chain recombines TRBV3-1 (or the pseudogene TRBV3-2) with TRBJ2-5, with TRBD2 matching 10 bases. CDR3 length: 14 residues. The trim removed 5 bases at V and 2 bases at J, leaving 2 bases unmatched. Germline V gives CDR1 LGHDT, CDR2 YNNKEL (reference sequence). In DNA form, the CDR3 reads TGTGCCAGCAGCAAACTAGCGGGACAAGAGACCCAGTACTTC. This translates into CASSKLAGQETQYF.

V usage is TRBV4-1 and J usage is TRBJ2-7, with no clear D. The CDR3 contains 15 residues. Germline V CDR1 and CDR2: MGHRA, YSYEKL. V lost 0 bases to trimming and J lost 2 bases, with 11 bases between them. CDR3 sequence (DNA): TGCGCCAGCAGCCAAGAATCTACGGGTCCCTACGAGCAGTACTTC. Encoded protein: CASSQESTGPYEQYF.

The chain employs TRBV27 and TRBJ2-1; 12 bases map to TRBD2. Germline assignment: CDR1 MNHEY and CDR2 SMNVEV (reference sequence). J lost 7 bases, V lost 0 bases, and 7 bases had no gene match. The CDR3 is 17 residues long. For the CDR3, the DNA is TGTGCCAGCAGTTTATCAACGGGACTAGCGGGTAAAAATGAGCAGTTCTTC. This codes for CASSLSTGLAGKNEQFF.

The gene calls are TRBV28 and TRBJ2-7; TRBD1 agrees at 7 bases. V dropped 6 bases and J dropped 2; count of bases not matched to a gene: 1. CDR3 length: 12 amino acids. Germline CDR1 MDHEN, CDR2 SYDVKM. CDR3 sequence: CASRGQPYEQYF. DNA for the CDR3: TGTGCCAGCAGGGGACAGCCCTACGAGCAGTACTTC. The full variable domain, its missing parts supplied by reference TRBV28 and TRBJ2-7, is DVKVTQSSRYLVKRTGEKVFLECVQDMDHENMFWYRQDPGLGLRLIYFSYDVKMKEKGDIPEGYSVSREKKERFSLILESASTNQTSMYLCASRGQPYEQYFGPGTRLTVT.

The V gene is TRBV6-6, the J gene TRBJ2-1; tentatively, D is TRBD2 (5 bases). The V gene lost 7 bases and the J gene lost 1 base, with 11 bases spanning the gap. This CDR3 is 14 amino acids long. Germline loops: CDR1 MNHNY, CDR2 SVGAGI (reference sequence). CDR3 loop: CASKSGLSYNEQFF. CDR3 coding DNA: TGTGCCAGCAAGAGCGGTCTTTCCTACAATGAGCAGTTCTTC.

The chain employs TRBV10-1 and TRBJ2-3, with 7 bases lining up with TRBD2. CDR1 and CDR2 from the germline V gene are WNHNN and SYGVQD (reference sequence). The CDR3 has 15 amino acids. The CDR3 DNA reads TGCGCGATACCAGGGTGGCGGGAGATGACAGATACGCAGTATTTT. As protein: CAIPGWREMTDTQYF.

The chain carries TRBV7-9 and TRBJ1-2; 7 bases map to TRBD1. Germline V gives CDR1 SEHNR, CDR2 FQNEAQ (reference sequence). The CDR3 totals 14 residues. The trim removed 1 base at V and 5 bases at J, leaving 4 bases unmatched. CDR3 amino acids: CASSLGDSSYGYTF. Here the CDR3 DNA reads TGTGCCAGCAGCTTAGGGGACAGCTCGTATGGCTACACCTTC.

The chain uses TRBV11-2 and TRBJ2-1; D is unresolved. Germline CDR1 is SGHAT and CDR2 is FQNNGV. CDR3 length: 11 amino acids. V was clipped by 5 bases and J by 7 bases, with 6 bases between them. This CDR3 is CASSPRNEQFF. CDR3 in DNA: TGTGCCAGCAGCCCTCGGAATGAGCAGTTCTTC.

The genes are TRBV7-9 and TRBJ1-5, with D hard to call. V was cut by 7 bases and J by 7 bases, with 17 bases left in between. This CDR3 spans 14 amino acids. In germline, CDR1 is SEHNR, CDR2 FQNEAQ (reference sequence). This chain's CDR3 is CASTNAGNDQPQHF. CDR3 in DNA: TGTGCCAGCACCAATGCGGGGAACGACCAGCCCCAGCATTTT.